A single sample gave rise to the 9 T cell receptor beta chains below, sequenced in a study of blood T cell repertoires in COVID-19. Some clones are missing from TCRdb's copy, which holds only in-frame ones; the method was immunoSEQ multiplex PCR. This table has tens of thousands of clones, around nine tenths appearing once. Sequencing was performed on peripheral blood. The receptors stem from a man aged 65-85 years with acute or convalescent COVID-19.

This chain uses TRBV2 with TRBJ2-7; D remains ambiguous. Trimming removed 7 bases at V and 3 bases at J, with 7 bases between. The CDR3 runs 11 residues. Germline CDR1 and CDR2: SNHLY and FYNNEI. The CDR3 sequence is CASMRSYEQYF. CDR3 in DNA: TGTGCCAGCATGAGGAGCTACGAGCAGTACTTC. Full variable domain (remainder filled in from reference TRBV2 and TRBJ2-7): EPEVTQTPSHQVTQMGQEVILRCVPISNHLYFYWYRQILGQKVEFLVSFYNNEISEKSEIFDDQFSVERPDGSNFTLKIRSTKLEDSAMYFCASMRSYEQYFGPGTRLTVT.

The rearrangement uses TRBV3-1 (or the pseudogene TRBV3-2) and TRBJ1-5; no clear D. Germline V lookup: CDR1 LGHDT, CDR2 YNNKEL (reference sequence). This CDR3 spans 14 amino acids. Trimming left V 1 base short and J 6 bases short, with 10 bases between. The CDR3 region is CASSQATRGQPQHF. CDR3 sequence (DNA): TGTGCCAGCAGCCAAGCTACTCGGGGTCAGCCCCAGCATTTT.

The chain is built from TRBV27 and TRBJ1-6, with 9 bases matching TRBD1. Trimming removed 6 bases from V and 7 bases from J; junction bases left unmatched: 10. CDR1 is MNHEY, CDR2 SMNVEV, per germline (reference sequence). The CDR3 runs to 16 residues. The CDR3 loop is CASSRRPDRGNSPLHF. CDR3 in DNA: TGTGCCAGCAGCCGAAGGCCGGACAGGGGCAATTCACCCCTCCACTTT.

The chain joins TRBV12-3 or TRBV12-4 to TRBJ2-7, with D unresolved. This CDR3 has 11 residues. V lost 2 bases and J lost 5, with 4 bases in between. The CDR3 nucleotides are TGTGCCAGCAGTTTAACGGACGAGCAGTACTTC. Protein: CASSLTDEQYF.

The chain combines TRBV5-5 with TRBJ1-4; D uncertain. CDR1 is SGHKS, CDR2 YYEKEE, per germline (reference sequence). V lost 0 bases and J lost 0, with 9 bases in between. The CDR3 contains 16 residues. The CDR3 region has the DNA TGTGCCAGCAGCTTGGTCGGGAACCCAACTAATGAAAAACTGTTTTTT. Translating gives CASSLVGNPTNEKLFF.

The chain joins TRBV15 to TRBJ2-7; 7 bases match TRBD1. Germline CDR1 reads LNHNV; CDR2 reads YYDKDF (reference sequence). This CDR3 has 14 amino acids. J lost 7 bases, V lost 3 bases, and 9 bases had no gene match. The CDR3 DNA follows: TGTGCCACCAGCAGCGGGACAGATCTACGAGAGCAGTACTTC. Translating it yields CATSSGTDLREQYF.

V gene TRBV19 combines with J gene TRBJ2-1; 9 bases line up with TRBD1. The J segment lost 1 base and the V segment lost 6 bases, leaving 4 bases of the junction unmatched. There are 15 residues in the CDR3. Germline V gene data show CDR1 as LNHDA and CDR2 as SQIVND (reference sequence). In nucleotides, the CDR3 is TGTGCCAGTAGAAGGGGACAGGGTTCCTACAATGAGCAGTTCTTC. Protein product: CASRRGQGSYNEQFF.

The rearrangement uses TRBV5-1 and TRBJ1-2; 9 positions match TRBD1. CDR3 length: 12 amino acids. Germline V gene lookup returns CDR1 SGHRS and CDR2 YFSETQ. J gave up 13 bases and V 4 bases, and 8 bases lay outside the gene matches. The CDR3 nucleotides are TGCGCCAGCAGCACACAGGGGGCGGAAGGCACCTTC. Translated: CASSTQGAEGTF.

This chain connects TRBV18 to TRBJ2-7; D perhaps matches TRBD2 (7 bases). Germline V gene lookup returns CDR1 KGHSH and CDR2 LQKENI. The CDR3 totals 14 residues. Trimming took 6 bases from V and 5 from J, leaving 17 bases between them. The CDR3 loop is CASSPYREGNEQYF. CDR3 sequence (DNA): TGTGCCAGCTCCCCATACAGGGAGGGGAACGAGCAGTACTTC.